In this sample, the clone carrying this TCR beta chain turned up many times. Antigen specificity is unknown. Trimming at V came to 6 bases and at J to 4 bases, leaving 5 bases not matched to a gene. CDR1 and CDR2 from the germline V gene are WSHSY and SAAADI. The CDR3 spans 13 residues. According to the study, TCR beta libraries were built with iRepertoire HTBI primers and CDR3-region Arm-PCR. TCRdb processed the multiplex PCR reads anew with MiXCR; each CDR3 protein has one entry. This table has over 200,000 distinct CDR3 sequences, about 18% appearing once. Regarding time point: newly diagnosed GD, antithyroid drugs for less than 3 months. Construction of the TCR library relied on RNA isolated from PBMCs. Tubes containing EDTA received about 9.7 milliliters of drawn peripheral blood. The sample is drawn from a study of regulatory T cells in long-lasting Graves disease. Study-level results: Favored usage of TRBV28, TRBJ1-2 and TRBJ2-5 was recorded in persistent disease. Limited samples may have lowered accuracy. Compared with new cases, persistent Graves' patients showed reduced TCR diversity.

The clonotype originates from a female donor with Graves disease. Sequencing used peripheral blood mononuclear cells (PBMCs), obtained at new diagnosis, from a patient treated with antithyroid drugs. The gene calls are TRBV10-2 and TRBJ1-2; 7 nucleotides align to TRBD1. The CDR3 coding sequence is TGCGCCAGCAGCCTGACAGGGACCTATGGCTACACCTTC. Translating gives CASSLTGTYGYTF.